One T cell receptor (beta chain) is described in this entry. Its antigen is still unknown. The data originate from a study of shared clonotypes between healthy human individuals. Findings and caveats of the study: Relative to clonotypes present in all four donors, those not shared had lower generation probabilities. The study found about 5% of naive CD4 clonotypes shared across several donors. The donor pool, a small one, limited the genetic and exposure-history diversity represented.

The protocol was immunoSEQ multiplex PCR, while the TCRdb copy is restricted to in-frame clones and leaves out a portion. The sample contains 2.5 million or so clones, over 85% of which appear only once. The V end lost 4 bases, the J end lost 0 bases, and 15 bases lay between the germline ends. The CDR3 runs 16 residues. The V gene's germline CDR1 is MNHEY and CDR2 SVGAGI. Researchers partitioned CD4+ cells into CD45RA+ naive and CD45RA-negative memory subsets. The chain combines TRBV6-5 with TRBJ2-5; no definite D call. The receptor's source is a man aged 18 to 30 in good health. Sequenced material: naive CD4+ T cells sorted from blood. The sample's subset: CD45RA+ positively selected. DNA for the CDR3: TGTGCCAGCAGTTCGACCGTGTCGACACACCAAGAGACCCAGTACTTC. This encodes CASSSTVSTHQETQYF.